This TCR beta chain was observed in a study of T cell responses to AZD1222 COVID-19 vaccine. The CDR3 has 13 amino acids. V dropped 8 bases and J dropped 6; count of bases not matched to a gene: 7. The germline CDR1 and CDR2 sequences are LNHDA and SQIVND (reference sequence). Only one count was recorded for this clone. Its cognate antigen is unknown. Libraries were prepared by immunoSEQ multiplex PCR; TCRdb keeps only in-frame clonotypes and omits some of them. The sample includes about 130,000 clones, roughly 87% of them seen just once. Findings of the study overall: Donors were mostly white British, more females; clonal diversity possibly underestimated. CD4 TCRs covered the whole spike, strongest at regions 160-218 and 743-854.

This TCR was sampled from an adult who received the AZD1222 COVID-19 vaccine. This chain connects TRBV19 to TRBJ1-2, with 9 bases matching TRBD1. Material: peripheral blood, obtained 28 days after the second AZD1222 dose. The CDR3 sequence is CASWSGQGHGYTF. Here the CDR3 DNA reads TGTGCCAGTTGGTCGGGACAGGGTCATGGCTACACCTTC. Variable domain in full (rest from reference TRBV19 and TRBJ1-2): DGGITQSPKYLFRKEGQNVTLSCEQNLNHDAMYWYRQDPGQGLRLIYYSQIVNDFQKGDIAEGYSVSREKKESFPLTVTSAQKNPTAFYLCASWSGQGHGYTFGSGTRLTVV.